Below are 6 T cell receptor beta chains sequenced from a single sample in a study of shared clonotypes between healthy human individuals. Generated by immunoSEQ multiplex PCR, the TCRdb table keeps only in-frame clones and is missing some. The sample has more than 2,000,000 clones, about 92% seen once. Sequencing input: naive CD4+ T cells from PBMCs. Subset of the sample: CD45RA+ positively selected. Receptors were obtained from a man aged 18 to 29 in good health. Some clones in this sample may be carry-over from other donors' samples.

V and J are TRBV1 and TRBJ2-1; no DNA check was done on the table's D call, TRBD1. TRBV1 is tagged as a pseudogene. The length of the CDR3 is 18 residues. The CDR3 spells CTSSPEMAGRGDPHEQFF. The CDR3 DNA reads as TGCACCAGCAGCCCTGAAATGGCTGGCAGGGGAGACCCCCATGAGCAGTTCTTC.

DNA for the CDR3: TGTGCCAGCAGTGCGAAAGGGACAGGGGTTGGAAAACTGTTTTTT. Amino acids: CASSAKGTGVGKLFF. The chain recombines TRBV6-5 with TRBJ1-4; 10 positions match TRBD1. The V gene end was trimmed by 5 bases and the J gene end by 10 bases; junction bases not matched to a gene: 10. Germline CDR1 reads MNHEY; CDR2 reads SVGAGI. The CDR3 sequence is 15 residues long.

In DNA, the CDR3 is TGTGCCACCAGCAGAGATGTGGGAAGCTATGGCTACACCTTC. It yields the protein CATSRDVGSYGYTF. The gene calls are TRBV15 and TRBJ1-2, with no clear D. Trimming took 0 bases from V and 4 from J, leaving 9 bases between them. This CDR3 contains 14 residues. Germline values: CDR1 LNHNV, CDR2 YYDKDF (reference sequence). Full variable domain (missing parts from reference TRBV15 and TRBJ1-2): DAMVIQNPRYQVTQFGKPVTLSCSQTLNHNVMYWYQQKSSQAPKLLFHYYDKDFNNEADTPDNFQSRRPNTSFCFLDIRSPGLGDTAMYLCATSRDVGSYGYTFGSGTRLTVV.

CDR3 sequence: CASSFPLASYGYTF. In nucleotides, the CDR3 is TGTGCCAGCAGCTTTCCCCTAGCCAGCTATGGCTACACCTTC. The V call is TRBV7-9, the J call TRBJ1-2; no clear D. With 3 bases removed from V and 4 bases from J, the gap between germline ends came to 12 bases. CDR3 length equals 14 residues. Germline V gives CDR1 SEHNR, CDR2 FQNEAQ (reference sequence). The variable domain in full, with the rest retrieved from reference TRBV7-9 and TRBJ1-2, is DTGVSQNPRHKITKRGQNVTFRCDPISEHNRLYWYRQTLGQGPEFLTYFQNEAQLEKSRLLSDRFSAERPKGSFSTLEIQRTEQGDSAMYLCASSFPLASYGYTFGSGTRLTVV.

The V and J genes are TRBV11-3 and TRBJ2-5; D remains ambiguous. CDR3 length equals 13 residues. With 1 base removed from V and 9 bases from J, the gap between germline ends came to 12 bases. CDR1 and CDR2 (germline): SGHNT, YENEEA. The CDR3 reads CASSLGAGESQYF. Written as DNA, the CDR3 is TGTGCCAGCAGCTTAGGGGCCGGTGAGTCCCAGTACTTC. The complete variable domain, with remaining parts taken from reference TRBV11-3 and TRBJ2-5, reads EAGVVQSPRYKIIEKKQPVAFWCNPISGHNTLYWYLQNLGQGPELLIRYENEEAVDDSQLPKDRFSAERLKGVDSTLKIQPAELGDSAVYLCASSLGAGESQYFGPGTRLLVL.

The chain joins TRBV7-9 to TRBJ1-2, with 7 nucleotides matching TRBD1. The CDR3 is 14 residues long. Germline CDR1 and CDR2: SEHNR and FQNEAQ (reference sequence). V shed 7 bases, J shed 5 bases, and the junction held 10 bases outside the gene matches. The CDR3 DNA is TGTGCCAGCACGGGGGGACAGACTTCGTATGGCTACACCTTC. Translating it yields CASTGGQTSYGYTF.